This TCR beta chain emerged from a study of CD8 T cells in Susac syndrome. The study, taken as a whole, reports: As acknowledged by the study, its TCR sequencing and HLA analysis included a relatively small number of individuals.

RNA totalling roughly 0.45 to 1 ug underwent reverse transcription with random hexamers. Across 54 Vbeta and 13 Jbeta, TCR beta CDR3 was amplified with immunoSEQ multiplex PCR. One entry per CDR3 protein, called by TCRdb with MiXCR from the immunoSEQ multiplex PCR reads. The table includes 150,000 to 200,000 distinct CDR3 sequences, around 94% detected once. CD8+ and CD4+ T cells from blood underwent TCR beta sequencing. As for this clonotype: The antigen remains unidentified.

Per the germline V gene, CDR1 is DFQATT and CDR2 is SNEGSKA (reference sequence). There are 13 residues in the CDR3. The V end lost 3 bases, the J end lost 5 bases, and 11 bases lay between the germline ends. This sequence was found in a human donor in good health. Sequencing was done on a sample of CD4+ T cells from PBMCs. This chain uses TRBV20-1 with TRBJ1-5, with D maybe TRBD1 (6 bases). CDR3 protein: CSASQGIDQPQHF. The CDR3 DNA is TGCAGTGCTAGTCAGGGGATAGATCAGCCCCAGCATTTT.